What follows are 18 T cell receptor beta chains derived from one specimen sequenced in a study of blood T cell repertoires in COVID-19. Using immunoSEQ multiplex PCR, the repertoire was profiled, and TCRdb retains in-frame clones only, with some absent. The data hold 130,000 to 150,000 clones, with around 84% observed a single time. The sample consisted of peripheral blood. The source of these receptors is a woman aged 45-59 years with acute or convalescent COVID-19.

V is TRBV6-5 and J is TRBJ2-2, with TRBD1 matching over 7 bases. The CDR3 extends over 14 amino acids. With 8 bases clipped from V and 5 bases from J, the junction kept 8 bases outside the gene matches. Germline CDR1 MNHEY, CDR2 SVGAGI. The CDR3 DNA reads TGTGCCAGCGGACGACAGGGTGAAACCGGGGAGCTGTTTTTT. Residues: CASGRQGETGELFF.

V is TRBV6-6 and J is TRBJ2-2; 7 positions agree with TRBD1. Trimming at V came to 9 bases and at J to 1 base, leaving 5 bases not matched to a gene. The CDR3 is 14 amino acids. The germline V gene has CDR1 MNHNY and CDR2 SVGAGI (reference sequence). CDR3: CASWDSKNTGELFF. In nucleotides, the CDR3 is TGTGCCAGTTGGGACAGCAAGAACACCGGGGAGCTGTTTTTT.

This clone has only one observation. CDR3 sequence (DNA): TGTGCCAGCAGCTTTTCGGGTGGCAATCAGCCCCAGCATTTT. Translation: CASSFSGGNQPQHF. J is TRBJ1-5 and V is TRBV7-2; no clear D. CDR1 SGHTA and CDR2 FQGNSA come from the germline V gene. The CDR3 contains 14 residues. Trimming removed 3 bases at V and 2 bases at J, with 8 bases between.

This chain connects TRBV19 to TRBJ1-1; a possible D gene is TRBD1 (6 bases). V was trimmed by 6 bases and J by 8 bases, leaving 16 bases between them. Germline CDR1 is LNHDA and CDR2 is SQIVND (reference sequence). This CDR3 has 13 residues. DNA of the CDR3: TGTGCCAGTAGCACCGGCCGGACAGTCGAAGCTTTCTTT. Translated: CASSTGRTVEAFF. The variable domain in full, with the rest retrieved from reference TRBV19 and TRBJ1-1, is DGGITQSPKYLFRKEGQNVTLSCEQNLNHDAMYWYRQDPGQGLRLIYYSQIVNDFQKGDIAEGYSVSREKKESFPLTVTSAQKNPTAFYLCASSTGRTVEAFFGQGTRLTVV.

This rearrangement joins TRBV2 to TRBJ2-7; the match to TRBD1 covers 9 bases. CDR1 is SNHLY and CDR2 is FYNNEI in the germline V gene. V lost 5 bases, J lost 7 bases, and 18 bases stayed unmatched. The CDR3 covers 17 residues. As DNA, the CDR3 is TGTGCCAGCAGTAGCCATGCCTTCCGGGACAGGGCCAAAGAGCAGTACTTC. The encoded protein is CASSSHAFRDRAKEQYF. Variable domain in full (rest from reference TRBV2 and TRBJ2-7): EPEVTQTPSHQVTQMGQEVILRCVPISNHLYFYWYRQILGQKVEFLVSFYNNEISEKSEIFDDQFSVERPDGSNFTLKIRSTKLEDSAMYFCASSSHAFRDRAKEQYFGPGTRLTVT.

The J gene is TRBJ1-6, the V gene TRBV6-5, with 10 bases identical to TRBD1. Germline loops: CDR1 MNHEY, CDR2 SVGAGI. V was clipped by 6 bases and J by 10 bases; unmatched bases: 9. The CDR3 has 15 amino acids. The CDR3 bases are TGTGCCAGCAGGGAGACAGGGGGCGCGGAATCACCCCTCCACTTT. Translated: CASRETGGAESPLHF.

In this sample, this clone turned up a few times. V gene TRBV19 combines with J gene TRBJ1-3, with 7 bases fitting TRBD1. V was pared by 7 bases and J by 0 bases, with 12 bases of the junction left unmatched. The CDR3 contains 17 residues. Germline V gives CDR1 LNHDA, CDR2 SQIVND (reference sequence). The CDR3 here is CASIGTDWDSSGNTIYF. The CDR3 coding sequence is TGTGCCAGTATTGGGACAGATTGGGATAGCTCTGGAAACACCATATATTTT. The whole variable domain, filled in from reference TRBV19 and TRBJ1-3, reads DGGITQSPKYLFRKEGQNVTLSCEQNLNHDAMYWYRQDPGQGLRLIYYSQIVNDFQKGDIAEGYSVSREKKESFPLTVTSAQKNPTAFYLCASIGTDWDSSGNTIYFGEGSWLTVV.

This sequence joins TRBV6-5 and TRBJ2-3; D might be TRBD2 (6 bases). Trimming pared 5 bases from V and 6 bases from J, leaving 18 bases between. This CDR3 comprises 15 residues. Germline-derived CDR1 and CDR2 are MNHEY and SVGAGI. Here the CDR3 DNA reads TGTGCCAGCAGTCCCCTTAGCGGACCTTTGGATACGCAGTATTTT. It codes for CASSPLSGPLDTQYF.

V gene TRBV7-2 combines with J gene TRBJ2-3, with TRBD2 matching over 13 bases. The CDR3 length is 15 residues. V was pared by 4 bases and J by 4 bases, with 2 bases of the junction left unmatched. Germline V gives CDR1 SGHTA, CDR2 FQGNSA. The CDR3 here is CASSSTSGGADTQYF. As DNA, the CDR3 is TGTGCCAGCAGCTCCACTAGCGGGGGGGCAGATACGCAGTATTTT.

This sequence joins TRBV6-2 or TRBV6-3 and TRBJ1-1; D is uncertain. The CDR3 totals 14 residues. Per germline, CDR1 MNHEY and CDR2 SVGEGT. Trimming pared 6 bases from V and 0 bases from J, leaving 11 bases between. The CDR3 protein is CASSKQTVNTEAFF. The CDR3 DNA reads as TGTGCCAGCAGCAAACAGACCGTGAACACTGAAGCTTTCTTT.

The chain has TRBV28 and TRBJ1-5; TRBD1 matches 8 bases. CDR3 length: 14 residues. Trimming took 3 bases from V and 6 from J; bases not matched to a gene: 4. Germline loops: CDR1 MDHEN, CDR2 SYDVKM. The CDR3 region is CASSLTGEVQPQHF. In nucleotides, the CDR3 is TGTGCCAGCAGTTTGACAGGGGAGGTTCAGCCCCAGCATTTT.

This sequence joins TRBV19 and TRBJ2-1; TRBD2 agrees at 11 bases. The CDR3 runs 16 residues. Germline assignment: CDR1 LNHDA and CDR2 SQIVND (reference sequence). The V gene end was trimmed by 5 bases and the J gene end by 7 bases; junction bases not matched to a gene: 10. In DNA, the CDR3 is TGTGCCAGTAGTGCTAGACTAGCGGGGATGAAGAATGAGCAGTTCTTC. It encodes CASSARLAGMKNEQFF.

The gene calls are TRBV6-6 and TRBJ1-1; no definite D call. V dropped 4 bases and J dropped 2 bases, with 14 bases sitting between them. The germline V gene encodes CDR1 MNHNY and CDR2 SVGAGI (reference sequence). The CDR3 is 15 residues long. The CDR3 coding sequence is TGTGCCAGCAGTTCCCGGTCGGGTCTTAACACTGAAGCTTTCTTT. Its translation is CASSSRSGLNTEAFF.

The chain recombines TRBV3-1 (or the pseudogene TRBV3-2) with TRBJ1-2; 7 bases map to TRBD1. J lost 6 bases, V lost 4 bases, and 11 bases had no gene match. Per the germline V gene, CDR1 is LGHDT and CDR2 is YNNKEL (reference sequence). The CDR3 has 15 residues. The CDR3 loop reads CASSPYDRDGHGYTF. The CDR3 nucleotides are TGTGCCAGCAGCCCATACGACAGGGATGGCCATGGCTACACCTTC.

The chain joins TRBV7-9 to TRBJ1-2; tentatively, D is TRBD1 (6 bases). Between the trimmed V and J ends, which lost 3 bases and 2 bases, there was a span of 16 bases. The CDR3 extends over 16 amino acids. Germline V lookup: CDR1 SEHNR, CDR2 FQNEAQ (reference sequence). The CDR3 nucleotides read TGTGCCAGCAGCTTTGACTCGGGGCAGGGGAACTATGGCTACACCTTC. It is translated as CASSFDSGQGNYGYTF.

The rearrangement links TRBV4-2 to TRBJ2-7; 7 bases match TRBD1. CDR3 length equals 14 residues. The V gene end was trimmed by 2 bases and the J gene end by 2 bases; junction bases not matched to a gene: 3. From germline, CDR1 is LGHNA and CDR2 YNFKEQ. In nucleotides, the CDR3 is TGTGCCAGCAGCCAAACGGGACAGCCCTACGAGCAGTACTTC. It codes for CASSQTGQPYEQYF.

The chain carries TRBV15 and TRBJ1-1, with 7 bases lining up with TRBD1. Germline-derived CDR1 and CDR2 are LNHNV and YYDKDF (reference sequence). The CDR3 has 12 residues. The ends lost 9 bases at V and 3 bases at J; junction bases unmatched: 4. The CDR3 loop is CATRDRDTEAFF. Written as DNA, the CDR3 is TGTGCCACTAGGGACAGAGACACTGAAGCTTTCTTT.

The genes are TRBV7-2 and TRBJ2-4; 9 nucleotides match TRBD2. CDR1 and CDR2 from the germline V gene are SGHTA and FQGNSA. V shed 5 bases and J 7 bases; nucleotides not matched to a gene: 6. The CDR3 has 14 residues. CDR3: CASSVGLATNIQYF. In nucleotides, the CDR3 is TGTGCCAGCAGCGTCGGACTAGCGACGAACATTCAGTACTTC.